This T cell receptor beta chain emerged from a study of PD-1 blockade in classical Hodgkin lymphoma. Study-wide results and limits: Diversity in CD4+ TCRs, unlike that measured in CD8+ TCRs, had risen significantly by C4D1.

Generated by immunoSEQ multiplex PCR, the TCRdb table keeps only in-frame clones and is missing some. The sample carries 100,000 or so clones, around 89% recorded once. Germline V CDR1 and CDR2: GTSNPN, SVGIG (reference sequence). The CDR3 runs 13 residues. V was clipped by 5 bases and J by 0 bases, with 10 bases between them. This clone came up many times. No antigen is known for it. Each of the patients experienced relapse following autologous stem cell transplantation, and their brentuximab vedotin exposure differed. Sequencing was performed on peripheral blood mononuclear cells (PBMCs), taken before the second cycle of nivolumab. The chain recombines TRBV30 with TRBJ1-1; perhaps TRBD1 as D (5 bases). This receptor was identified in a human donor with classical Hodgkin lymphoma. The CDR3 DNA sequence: TGTGCCTGGTCAGGGTCAATGAACACTGAAGCTTTCTTT. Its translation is CAWSGSMNTEAFF.